This TCR beta chain was found in a study of technical replicates of blood from a handful of donors. CDR1 and CDR2 from the germline V gene are SGHDT and YYEEEE. V trimming: 0 bases; J trimming: 3 bases; junction bases outside the gene matches: 5. This CDR3 contains 16 residues. The data were produced by immunoSEQ multiplex PCR, yet TCRdb's version contains in-frame clones alone and is incomplete. This sample has 75,000 to 90,000 clones; 90% to 95% occur once, and the top ten carry 0.35% to 0.4%. The specimen was T cells isolated from PBMCs. The rearrangement uses TRBV5-6 and TRBJ2-7; 11 nucleotides line up with TRBD1. The origin of this receptor is a human donor in good health. The CDR3 sequence: CASSLGTGGKFYEQYF. In nucleotides, the CDR3 is TGTGCCAGCAGCTTGGGGACAGGGGGCAAGTTCTACGAGCAGTACTTC.